A single sample is the source of the 18 T cell receptor beta chains below, sequenced in a study of brain metastases from non-small cell lung cancer. Assay: immunoSEQ multiplex PCR; the TCRdb copy retains only in-frame clones and omits some. The data contain about 1,600 clones, 70% to 85% of them singletons. The source material was tumor-adjacent normal tissue. All receptors derive from a donor older than 35 with non-small cell lung cancer.

Points on this clone: At one boundary the junction diverges from the germline segment, which might be a read error. The identical CDR3 is also encoded by other nucleotide sequences in the sample. The V call is TRBV4-3, the J call TRBJ2-7; tentative D call: TRBD1 (5 bases). Germline CDR1 reads LGHNA; CDR2 reads YSLEER. CDR3 length equals 15 residues. CDR3 DNA sequence: TGCGCTAGCAGCCAAGGGCTGGGGCTCTCCTACGAGCAGTACTTC. Translating it yields CASSQGLGLSYEQYF.

This rearrangement joins TRBV19 to TRBJ2-5, with unresolved D. Germline CDR1 LNHDA, CDR2 SQIVND (reference sequence). The ends were cut back, 3 bases at V and 8 bases at J, with 13 bases in the middle. The CDR3 covers 13 residues. The CDR3 loop is CASSMGQGRTQYF. CDR3 nucleotides: TGTGCCAGTAGTATGGGCCAAGGTCGAACCCAGTACTTC.

The gene calls are TRBV30 and TRBJ1-5, with 7 bases that match TRBD1. Germline values: CDR1 GTSNPN, CDR2 SVGIG (reference sequence). The CDR3 totals 15 residues. V dropped 0 bases and J dropped 6; count of bases not matched to a gene: 8. Here the CDR3 DNA reads TGTGCCTGGAGTGTACAGACAGGGAATACTCAGCCCCAGCATTTT. Its protein product is CAWSVQTGNTQPQHF.

This clone was recorded a few times. This chain links TRBV14 with TRBJ2-7; a possible D gene is TRBD2 (5 bases). The germline V and J ends were trimmed by 4 bases and 3 bases, with 7 bases remaining between them. Per the germline V gene, CDR1 is SGHDN and CDR2 is FVKESK. This CDR3 region has 12 residues. The CDR3 nucleotides are TGTGCCAGCAGCCCACGGGGCTACGAGCAGTACTTC. Residues: CASSPRGYEQYF.

This chain uses TRBV7-6 with TRBJ1-6, with a possible D match to TRBD1 (5 bases). Germline assignment: CDR1 SGHVS and CDR2 FNYEAQ. This CDR3 has 15 amino acids. Trimming took off 6 bases at V and 0 bases at J, with 9 bases between the two ends. Written as DNA, the CDR3 is TGTGCCAGCAGTCCAGGGAGCTCCTATAATTCACCCCTCCACTTT. It is translated as CASSPGSSYNSPLHF. Variable domain in full (rest from reference TRBV7-6 and TRBJ1-6): GAGVSQSPRYKVTKRGQDVALRCDPISGHVSLYWYRQALGQGPEFLTYFNYEAQQDKSGLPNDRFSAERPEGSISTLTIQRTEQRDSAMYRCASSPGSSYNSPLHFGNGTRLTVT.

By sample share, this clone is large. The gene calls are TRBV6-1 and TRBJ1-3, with D possibly being TRBD1 (5 bases). The V end was cut by 2 bases, the J end by 4 bases, with 15 bases between. The CDR3 contains 16 residues. Germline values: CDR1 MNHNS, CDR2 SASEGT. The CDR3 DNA follows: TGTGCCAGCAGTGAAACGTACGCAGGGATGGGAAACACCATATATTTT. Its translation is CASSETYAGMGNTIYF.

This clone was seen just once. This chain connects TRBV28 to TRBJ2-7, with no clear D. CDR1 and CDR2 from the germline V gene are MDHEN and SYDVKM. This CDR3 contains 12 residues. Trimming pared 6 bases from V and 4 bases from J, leaving 10 bases between. DNA of the CDR3: TGTGCCAGCAGCGCCGGACCTTACGAGCAGTACTTC. Amino acid sequence: CASSAGPYEQYF.

The rearrangement links TRBV27 to TRBJ1-6, with D perhaps TRBD1 (5 bases). The CDR3 runs to 12 residues. V lost 5 bases to trimming and J lost 14 bases, with 13 bases between them. Germline loops: CDR1 MNHEY, CDR2 SMNVEV (reference sequence). This CDR3 is CASSQLRGTLHF. CDR3 sequence (DNA): TGTGCCAGCAGTCAGCTACGGGGCACCCTCCACTTT.

The rearrangement links TRBV14 to TRBJ2-6; D is ambiguous. Trimming took off 1 base at V and 2 bases at J, with 6 bases between the two ends. Germline CDR1 reads SGHDN; CDR2 reads FVKESK. The CDR3 has 15 residues. DNA for the CDR3: TGTGCCAGCAGCCAAGCCATTCCTGGGGCCAACGTCCTGACTTTC. It codes for CASSQAIPGANVLTF.

V is TRBV7-9 and J is TRBJ2-2; 11 positions match TRBD2. J gave up 7 bases and V 6 bases, and 10 bases lay outside the gene matches. The length of the CDR3 is 16 residues. Germline V CDR1 and CDR2: SEHNR, FQNEAQ (reference sequence). The CDR3, as DNA: TGTGCCAGCAGTGGAGGGGCTAGCGGGAGGATCGGGGAGCTGTTTTTT. Its protein product is CASSGGASGRIGELFF.

This chain's CDR3 is CASTSALQEAFF. CDR3 bases: TGTGCCAGCACCTCGGCCCTCCAGGAAGCTTTCTTT. The chain joins TRBV2 to TRBJ1-1; no firm D call. CDR3 length: 12 residues. V was clipped by 7 bases and J by 8 bases, with 14 bases between them. Per the germline V gene, CDR1 is SNHLY and CDR2 is FYNNEI. The full variable domain, its missing parts supplied by reference TRBV2 and TRBJ1-1, is EPEVTQTPSHQVTQMGQEVILRCVPISNHLYFYWYRQILGQKVEFLVSFYNNEISEKSEIFDDQFSVERPDGSNFTLKIRSTKLEDSAMYFCASTSALQEAFFGQGTRLTVV.

The gene calls are TRBV5-1 and TRBJ2-7, with 9 bases identical to TRBD1. In germline, CDR1 is SGHRS, CDR2 YFSETQ. After removal of 0 bases from V and 4 bases from J, the junction contained 5 bases not matched to a gene. The CDR3 consists of 15 residues. CDR3 in amino acids: CASSLDGTGKYEQYF. The CDR3 bases are TGCGCCAGCAGCTTGGACGGGACAGGGAAGTACGAGCAGTACTTC.

This clone was seen only a few times. The J gene is TRBJ2-7, the V gene TRBV16; 7 bases fit TRBD1. CDR1 KGHSY and CDR2 FQNENV come from the germline V gene. The V segment lost 4 bases and the J segment 4 bases; nucleotides outside the gene matches: 4. The CDR3 is 13 amino acids. CDR3 protein: CASSRGQRYEQYF. The CDR3 DNA reads as TGTGCCAGCAGCCGGGGACAGAGGTACGAGCAGTACTTC.

This clone appeared a single time. The gene calls are TRBV10-3 and TRBJ2-3; D is perhaps TRBD1 or TRBD2 (5 bases each). Looked up from germline, CDR1 is ENHRY and CDR2 is SYGVKD. This CDR3 comprises 12 residues. Between the trimmed V and J ends, which lost 8 bases and 0 bases, there was a span of 6 bases. The CDR3 nucleotides are TGTGCCATCGAGGGGAGCACAGATACGCAGTATTTT. It codes for CAIEGSTDTQYF.

This chain joins TRBV4-3 and TRBJ2-1; 9 bases align to TRBD2. The CDR3 has 15 amino acids. Germline CDR1 and CDR2: LGHNA and YSLEER. The V segment lost 3 bases and the J segment 7 bases; nucleotides outside the gene matches: 7. CDR3 residues: CASSQVAGANNEQFF. The CDR3 DNA reads TGCGCCAGCAGCCAGGTAGCGGGAGCGAATAATGAGCAGTTCTTC.

For this clone: Its ends do not fully match the called genes, so a read error is possible. The rearrangement links TRBV28 to TRBJ1-5; 9 nucleotides align to TRBD1. The V gene's germline CDR1 is MDHEN and CDR2 SYDVKM. CDR3 length equals 15 residues. CDR3 in DNA: TGTGTCAGCAGTCCACCCGGGACAGGGAATCAGCCCCAGCATTTT. The encoded protein is CVSSPPGTGNQPQHF.

The chain links TRBV2 to TRBJ1-6; the D is unclear. Germline CDR1 and CDR2: SNHLY and FYNNEI. V was pared by 4 bases and J by 8 bases, with 6 bases between. This CDR3 has 12 amino acids. CDR3 residues: CASSGDDSPLHF. DNA for the CDR3: TGTGCCAGCAGTGGAGATGATTCACCCCTCCACTTT. The whole variable domain, remainder taken from reference TRBV2 and TRBJ1-6, is EPEVTQTPSHQVTQMGQEVILRCVPISNHLYFYWYRQILGQKVEFLVSFYNNEISEKSEIFDDQFSVERPDGSNFTLKIRSTKLEDSAMYFCASSGDDSPLHFGNGTRLTVT.

On this clone itself: Other DNA sequences within the sample encode an identical CDR3. This chain links TRBV4-3 with TRBJ2-1; D is ambiguous. CDR3 size: 15 residues. Per the germline V gene, CDR1 is LGHNA and CDR2 is YSLEER. Trimming left V 1 base short and J 10 bases short, with 17 bases between. The CDR3 DNA is TGCGCCAGCAGCCAAGGGGGAACGGCTCTCGAGGAGCAGTTCTTC. This sequence encodes CASSQGGTALEEQFF.